The entry that follows covers one T cell receptor (beta chain) sequence. The antigen this receptor binds is unknown. Per-base quality was not reported, and no clone a single base away is much larger than it. Each collaborating institution followed its own protocols to collect whole blood in K2EDTA tubes. For TCRbeta analysis, collaborators shipped samples in one of three forms: frozen whole blood, isolated PBMCs, or DNA extracted from either of those sample types. The immunoSEQ Assay, a bias-controlled multiplex PCR, was used to amplify TCRbeta CDR3 regions from genomic DNA. The original pipeline was this. The number of nucleated cells in each sample was estimated from the amplification of reference gene primers within the assay. To quantify the absolute abundance of each unique TCRbeta CDR3 rearrangement, sequence reads were collapsed and filtered. For each sample, productive Simpson clonality was calculated as the square root of Simpson's diversity index over productive rearrangements. In TCRdb, the immuneACCESS table is reduced to in-frame sequences with V and J assigned. These tables do not hold every clone; where another copy was compared, an unresolved V gene accounts for under half, and the others remain unexplained. The DNA gave D and trimming, while V, J and clone size come from that table. A total of 90,000 to 120,000 clones appear in this sample, around 83% of them only once. 2.1% of the sample comes from the top ten.

This specimen belongs to a study of blood T cell repertoires in COVID-19 (dated by TCRdb to 2018 to 2021). A note on the overall study: Samples covering the acute and convalescent phases of COVID-19 were provided by collaborators in the United States, Italy and Spain. The material from the prospective study consisted of cDNA or gDNA derived from T cells, B-cell-depleted T cells, or PBMCs. Subjects who had been exposed to COVID-19, were actively infected with it, or had recovered from it provided the deeply sampled blood TCRbeta repertoires that made up the dataset. A freely available public database, intended as a resource for researchers studying the immune response to SARS-CoV-2, is where the repertoires were released. Samples came from the ongoing ImmuneRACE study (first 160 participants) plus 1,254 subjects from 6 global collaborators. The sample metadata nearly always contained a de-identified subject ID, COVID-19 status, age in years and sex. Where available, HLA class I and class II types were taken from metadata supplied by the sample provider and were not determined by assay-based typing. Results the study describes overall, beyond this receptor: The amount of clinical and demographic metadata varied by source and participant and was provided uncurated.

Clipping removes 4 bases from V and 3 bases from J, with 8 as the unmatched junction base count. For CDR1 and CDR2, the germline V gene (reference sequence) lists SEHNR and FQNEAQ. The CDR3 starts with the cysteine, ends with the phenylalanine, and has 16 residues. Here the CDR3 DNA is all that survives: 48 bases in frame from base 1. The sequence joins TRBV7-9 to TRBJ2-5; 10 bases in the junction line up with TRBD1. Sequencing was carried out using peripheral blood. The TCR originated in a human donor in a cohort sampled during active COVID-19. This receptor carries the CDR3 CASSSVIGQGEETQYF. The DNA reads TGTGCCAGCAGCTCGGTCATAGGACAGGGGGAAGAGACCCAGTACTTC.